Below, 9 T cell receptor beta chains from the same sample are listed, as sequenced in a study of CD8 T cells in Susac syndrome. A quantity of about 0.45 to 1 ug RNA underwent reverse transcription using random hexamers. A single record per CDR3 protein comes from TCRdb applying MiXCR to the immunoSEQ multiplex PCR reads. Among 240,000 or so distinct CDR3 sequences listed, 90% to 96% were seen once. The sequenced sample consisted of CD4+ T cells from PBMCs. All receptors come from a human donor with Susac syndrome.

The rearrangement joins TRBV30 to TRBJ1-5, with D possibly being TRBD1 (5 bases). CDR1 is GTSNPN, CDR2 SVGIG, per germline (reference sequence). Trimming shortened V by 1 base and J by 6 bases, and 13 bases separated the two germline ends. This CDR3 spans 14 amino acids. The CDR3 nucleotides are TGTGCCTGGAGTGCCGGGGACGGTGGTCAGCCCCAGCATTTT. This translates into CAWSAGDGGQPQHF. The complete variable domain, with remaining parts taken from reference TRBV30 and TRBJ1-5, reads SQTIHQWPATLVQPVGSPLSLECTVEGTSNPNLYWYRQAAGRGLQLLFYSVGIGQISSEVPQNLSASRPQDRQFILSSKKLLLSDSGFYLCAWSAGDGGQPQHFGDGTRLSIL.

The chain is built from TRBV18 and TRBJ1-1; 9 positions match TRBD1. The CDR3 totals 14 residues. CDR1 and CDR2 from the germline V gene are KGHSH and LQKENI. The J segment lost 6 bases and the V segment lost 4 bases, leaving 6 bases of the junction unmatched. The CDR3 DNA is TGTGCCAGCTCACAAGGGACAGGGCGGGCTGAAGCTTTCTTT. It codes for CASSQGTGRAEAFF.

This chain uses TRBV10-3 with TRBJ2-7; 9 nucleotides agree with TRBD1. CDR1 is ENHRY, CDR2 SYGVKD, per germline. V lost 0 bases, J lost 5 bases, and 5 bases stayed unmatched. The CDR3 is 15 residues long. The chain's CDR3 is CAISESGTGIHEQYF. Written as DNA, the CDR3 is TGTGCCATCAGTGAGTCGGGGACAGGGATCCACGAGCAGTACTTC.

The chain joins TRBV29-1 to TRBJ2-7, with unresolved D. CDR1 and CDR2 (germline): SQVTM, ANQGSEA. V was pared by 4 bases and J by 6 bases, with 10 bases between. CDR3 length: 11 amino acids. CDR3 coding DNA: TGCAGCGTTGGAAACCGACTCGAGCAGTACTTC. As protein: CSVGNRLEQYF.

This chain links TRBV14 with TRBJ2-5, with D perhaps assigned TRBD1 or TRBD2 (6 bases each). CDR1 is SGHDN, CDR2 FVKESK, per germline. The CDR3 has 12 amino acids. Trimming took 3 bases from V and 7 from J, leaving 9 bases between them. The CDR3 protein is CASSHGGPTQYF. The CDR3 nucleotides read TGTGCCAGCAGCCATGGGGGGCCGACCCAGTACTTC.

This clonotype was found a few times. V gene TRBV5-6 combines with J gene TRBJ2-5; TRBD1 is a possible D gene (7 bases). With 5 bases removed from V and 5 bases from J, the gap between germline ends came to 13 bases. This CDR3 spans 13 amino acids. Germline assignment: CDR1 SGHDT and CDR2 YYEEEE. The CDR3 bases are TGTGCCAGCAGTTTGACAGGGAGGGAGACCCAGTACTTC. The encoded protein is CASSLTGRETQYF.

This sequence joins TRBV15 and TRBJ2-5; no clear D gene. Germline V lookup: CDR1 LNHNV, CDR2 YYDKDF (reference sequence). Trimming removed 1 base from V and 3 bases from J, with 9 bases in between. This CDR3 has 14 amino acids. The CDR3 DNA follows: TGTGCCACCAGCAGAGCGGCAGTGGAAGAGACCCAGTACTTC. This translates into CATSRAAVEETQYF.

The V call is TRBV6-5, the J call TRBJ2-5; D call uncertain. The CDR3 totals 14 residues. Between the trimmed V and J ends, which lost 7 bases and 5 bases, there was a span of 17 bases. CDR1 and CDR2 (germline): MNHEY, SVGAGI. DNA for the CDR3: TGTGCCAGCACCCCCTCTTGGAGAGTGGAGACCCAGTACTTC. Amino acids: CASTPSWRVETQYF.

V usage is TRBV12-3 or TRBV12-4 and J usage is TRBJ2-7; TRBD1 matches 11 bases. The CDR3 spans 15 residues. With 5 bases clipped from V and 7 bases from J, the junction kept 10 bases outside the gene matches. The CDR3 reads CASSMGTGGLREQYF. In DNA form, the CDR3 reads TGTGCCAGCAGTATGGGGACAGGGGGATTGCGGGAGCAGTACTTC.